The clone carrying this T cell receptor beta chain was seen more than once but under ten times. The sample belongs to a study of T cells after yellow fever vaccination. TCRdb reanalysed the 5' RACE reads using MiXCR and keeps one entry per CDR3 protein. Among roughly 520,000 distinct CDR3 sequences listed, 21% were seen once. This CDR3 has 15 amino acids. The V gene's germline CDR1 is MGHRA and CDR2 YSYEKL. V lost 2 bases and J lost 2, with 13 bases in between. The rearrangement joins TRBV4-1 to TRBJ2-7; possibly TRBD2 for D (5 bases). This clonotype originated in a young man who received the YFV17D yellow fever vaccine. The sequences come from PBMCs, collected roughly 23 days after the first yellow fever vaccination. Here the CDR3 DNA reads TGCGCCAGCAGCCAAAGAGGGTCCGGGCCCTACGAGCAGTACTTC. Residues: CASSQRGSGPYEQYF.